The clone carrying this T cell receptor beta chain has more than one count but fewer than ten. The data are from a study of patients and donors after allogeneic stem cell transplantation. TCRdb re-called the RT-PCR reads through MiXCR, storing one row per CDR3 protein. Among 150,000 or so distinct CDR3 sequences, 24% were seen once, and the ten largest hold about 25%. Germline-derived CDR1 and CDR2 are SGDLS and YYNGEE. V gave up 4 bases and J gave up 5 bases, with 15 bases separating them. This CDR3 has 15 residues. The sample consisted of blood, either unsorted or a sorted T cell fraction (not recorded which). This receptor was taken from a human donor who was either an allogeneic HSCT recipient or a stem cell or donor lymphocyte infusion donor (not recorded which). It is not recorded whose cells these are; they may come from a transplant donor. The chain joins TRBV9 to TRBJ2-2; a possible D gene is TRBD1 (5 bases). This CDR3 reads CASSIYDSLTGELFF. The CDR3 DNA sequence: TGTGCCAGCAGCATTTATGACAGTTTGACCGGGGAGCTGTTTTTT.